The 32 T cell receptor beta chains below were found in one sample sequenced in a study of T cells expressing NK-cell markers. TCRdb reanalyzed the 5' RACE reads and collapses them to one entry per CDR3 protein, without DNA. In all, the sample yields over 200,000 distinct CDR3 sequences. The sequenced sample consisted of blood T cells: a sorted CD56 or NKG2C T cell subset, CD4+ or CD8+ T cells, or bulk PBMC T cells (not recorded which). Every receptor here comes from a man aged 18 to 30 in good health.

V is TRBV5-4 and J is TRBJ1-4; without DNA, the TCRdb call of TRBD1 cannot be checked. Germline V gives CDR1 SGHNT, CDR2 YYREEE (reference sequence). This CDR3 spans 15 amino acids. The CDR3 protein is CASYILGTGNEKLFF.

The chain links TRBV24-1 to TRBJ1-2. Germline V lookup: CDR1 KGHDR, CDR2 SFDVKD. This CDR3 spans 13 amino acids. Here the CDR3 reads CATSDTTLDGYTF.

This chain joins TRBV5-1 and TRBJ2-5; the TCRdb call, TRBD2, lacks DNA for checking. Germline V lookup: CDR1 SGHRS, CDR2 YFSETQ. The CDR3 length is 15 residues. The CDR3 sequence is CASGLILKIQETQYF. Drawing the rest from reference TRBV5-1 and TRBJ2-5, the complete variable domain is KAGVTQTPRYLIKTRGQQVTLSCSPISGHRSVSWYQQTPGQGLQFLFEYFSETQRNKGNFPGRFSGRQFSNSRSEMNVSTLELGDSALYLCASGLILKIQETQYFGPGTRLLVL.

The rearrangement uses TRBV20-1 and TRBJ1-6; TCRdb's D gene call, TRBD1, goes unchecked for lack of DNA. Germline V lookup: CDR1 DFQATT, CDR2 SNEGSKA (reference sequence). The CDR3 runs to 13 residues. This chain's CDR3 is CSARRTGDSPLHF.

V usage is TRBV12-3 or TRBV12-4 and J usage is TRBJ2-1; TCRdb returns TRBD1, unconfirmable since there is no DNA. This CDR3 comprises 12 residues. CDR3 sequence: CASSPPRGRQFF.

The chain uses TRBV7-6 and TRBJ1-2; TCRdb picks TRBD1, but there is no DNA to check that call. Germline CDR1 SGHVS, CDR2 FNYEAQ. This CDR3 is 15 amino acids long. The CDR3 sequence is CASSPDTRSNYGYTF.

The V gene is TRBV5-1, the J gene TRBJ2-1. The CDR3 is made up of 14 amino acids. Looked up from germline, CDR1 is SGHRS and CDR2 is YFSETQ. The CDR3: CASSLAQGSNEQFF.

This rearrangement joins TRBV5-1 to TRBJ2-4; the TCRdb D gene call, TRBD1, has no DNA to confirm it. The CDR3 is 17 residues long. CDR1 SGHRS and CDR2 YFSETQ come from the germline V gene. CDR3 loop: CASSLDGLTGDVNIQYF. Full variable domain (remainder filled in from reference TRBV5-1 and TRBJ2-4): KAGVTQTPRYLIKTRGQQVTLSCSPISGHRSVSWYQQTPGQGLQFLFEYFSETQRNKGNFPGRFSGRQFSNSRSEMNVSTLELGDSALYLCASSLDGLTGDVNIQYFGAGTRLSVL.

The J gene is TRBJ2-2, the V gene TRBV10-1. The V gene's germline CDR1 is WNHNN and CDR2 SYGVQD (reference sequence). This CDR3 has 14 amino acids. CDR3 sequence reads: CASSQLATTGELFF.

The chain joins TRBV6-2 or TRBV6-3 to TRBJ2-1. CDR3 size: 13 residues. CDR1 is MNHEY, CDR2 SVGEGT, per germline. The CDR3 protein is CASSYLTKNEQFF.

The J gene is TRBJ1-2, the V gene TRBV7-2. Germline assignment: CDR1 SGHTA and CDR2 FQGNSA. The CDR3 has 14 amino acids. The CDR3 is CASSLARGAGGYTF.

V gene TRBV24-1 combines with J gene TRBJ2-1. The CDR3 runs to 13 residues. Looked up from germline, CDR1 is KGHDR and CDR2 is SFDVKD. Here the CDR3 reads CATSHRSYNEQFF.

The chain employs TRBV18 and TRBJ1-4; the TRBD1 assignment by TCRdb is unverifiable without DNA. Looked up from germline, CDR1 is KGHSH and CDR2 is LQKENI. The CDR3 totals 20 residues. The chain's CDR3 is CASSPRAGTGGLSTNEKLFF.

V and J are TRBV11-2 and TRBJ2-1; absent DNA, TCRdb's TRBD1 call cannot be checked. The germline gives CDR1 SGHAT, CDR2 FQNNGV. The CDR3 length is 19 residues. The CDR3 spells CASSRAPGQQGRSYNEQFF.

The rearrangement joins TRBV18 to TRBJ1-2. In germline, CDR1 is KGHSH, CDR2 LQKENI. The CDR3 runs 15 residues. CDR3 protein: CASSPRGRQSYGYTF.

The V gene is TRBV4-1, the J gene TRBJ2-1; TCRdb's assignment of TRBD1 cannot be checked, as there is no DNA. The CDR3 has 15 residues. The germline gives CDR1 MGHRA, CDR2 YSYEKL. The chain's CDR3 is CASSQDRRGVGEQFF.

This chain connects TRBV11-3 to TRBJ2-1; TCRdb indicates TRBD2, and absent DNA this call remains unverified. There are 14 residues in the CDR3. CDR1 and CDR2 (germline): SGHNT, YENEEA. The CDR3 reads CASAIAGEVGEQFF. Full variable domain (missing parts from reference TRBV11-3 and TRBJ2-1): EAGVVQSPRYKIIEKKQPVAFWCNPISGHNTLYWYLQNLGQGPELLIRYENEEAVDDSQLPKDRFSAERLKGVDSTLKIQPAELGDSAVYLCASAIAGEVGEQFFGPGTRLTVL.

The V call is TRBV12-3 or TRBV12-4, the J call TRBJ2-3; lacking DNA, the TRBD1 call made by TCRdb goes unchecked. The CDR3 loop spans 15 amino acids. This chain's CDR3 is CASRGQTLLTDTQYF.

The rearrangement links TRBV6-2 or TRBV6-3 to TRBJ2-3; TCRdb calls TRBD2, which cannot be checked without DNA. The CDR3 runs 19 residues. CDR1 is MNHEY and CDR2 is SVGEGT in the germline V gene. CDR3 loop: CASSYSTARTSGSTDTQYF.

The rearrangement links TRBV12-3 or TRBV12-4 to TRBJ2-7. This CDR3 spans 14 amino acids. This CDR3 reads CASAKTVSSYEQYF.

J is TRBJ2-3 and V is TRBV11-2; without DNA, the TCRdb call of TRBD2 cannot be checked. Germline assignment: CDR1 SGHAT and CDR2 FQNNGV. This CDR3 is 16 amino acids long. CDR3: CASSSYFGERTDTQYF.

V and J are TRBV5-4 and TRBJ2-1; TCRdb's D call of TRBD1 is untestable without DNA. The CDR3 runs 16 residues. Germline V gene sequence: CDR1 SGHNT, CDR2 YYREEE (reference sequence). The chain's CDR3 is CASSLDYRGPYNEQFF.

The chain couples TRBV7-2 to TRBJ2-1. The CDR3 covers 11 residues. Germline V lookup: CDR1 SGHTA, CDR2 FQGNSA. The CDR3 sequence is CASSLAYEQFF.

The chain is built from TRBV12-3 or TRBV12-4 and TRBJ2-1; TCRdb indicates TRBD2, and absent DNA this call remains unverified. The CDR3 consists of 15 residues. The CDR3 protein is CASSLSSSGSNEQFF.

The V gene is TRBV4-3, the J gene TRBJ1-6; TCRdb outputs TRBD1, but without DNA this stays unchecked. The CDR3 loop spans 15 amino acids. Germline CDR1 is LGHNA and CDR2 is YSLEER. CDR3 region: CASSQEGTGNSPLHF.

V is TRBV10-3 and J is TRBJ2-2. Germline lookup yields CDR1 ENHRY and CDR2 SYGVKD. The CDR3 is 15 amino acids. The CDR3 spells CAISERTVNTGELFF.

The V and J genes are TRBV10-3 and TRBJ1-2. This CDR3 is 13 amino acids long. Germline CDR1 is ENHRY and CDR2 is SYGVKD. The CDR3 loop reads CAISESAQWGYTF.

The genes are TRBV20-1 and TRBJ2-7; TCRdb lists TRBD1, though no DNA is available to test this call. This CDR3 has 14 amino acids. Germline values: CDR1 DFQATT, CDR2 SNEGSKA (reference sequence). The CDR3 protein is CSATLSQGYYEQYF.

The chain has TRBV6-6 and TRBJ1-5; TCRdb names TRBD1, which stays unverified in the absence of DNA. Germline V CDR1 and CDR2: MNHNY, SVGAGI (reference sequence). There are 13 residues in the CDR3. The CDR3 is CATQGTSNQPQHF.

The CDR3 sequence: CASSQVTKGYNEQFF. This chain links TRBV4-1 with TRBJ2-1. The CDR3 is made up of 15 amino acids. Germline V gene data show CDR1 as MGHRA and CDR2 as YSYEKL.

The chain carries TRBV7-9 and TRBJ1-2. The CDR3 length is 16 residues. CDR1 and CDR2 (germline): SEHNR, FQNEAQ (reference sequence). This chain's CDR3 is CASSLVRGFDNYGYTF. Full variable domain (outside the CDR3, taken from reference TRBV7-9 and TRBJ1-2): DTGVSQNPRHKITKRGQNVTFRCDPISEHNRLYWYRQTLGQGPEFLTYFQNEAQLEKSRLLSDRFSAERPKGSFSTLEIQRTEQGDSAMYLCASSLVRGFDNYGYTFGSGTRLTVV.

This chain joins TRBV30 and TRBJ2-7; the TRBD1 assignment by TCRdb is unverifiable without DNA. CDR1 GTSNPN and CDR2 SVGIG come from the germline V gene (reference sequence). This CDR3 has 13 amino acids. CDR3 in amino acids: CAGTRQGTAVQYF.